This entry lists 18 T cell receptor beta chains sequenced from one sample in a study of blood T cells in healthy people across ages. The use of a sample-barcoded 5' primer and a J-beta primer mix characterized a second PCR of roughly 6 to 11 cycles. In TCRdb, the 5' RACE reads were re-called with MiXCR into one record per CDR3 protein. The sample has approximately 780,000 distinct CDR3 sequences; roughly 25% are singletons. The same sample was also used in a study of T cells of mothers and their children.

What was sequenced was blood. The source of these receptors is a boy between 5 and 17 years old in good health.

This clonotype was counted only a few times. The V call is TRBV24-1, the J call TRBJ2-2, with D perhaps TRBD1 (8 bases). CDR1 is KGHDR and CDR2 is SFDVKD in the germline V gene. The CDR3 has 16 residues. V lost 3 bases and J 9 bases, leaving 19 bases between the germline ends. The CDR3 DNA is TGTGCCACCAGTGATCCCGGACAGGGAGGGGACCGGGAGCTGTTTTTT. Amino acids: CATSDPGQGGDRELFF.

J is TRBJ2-2 and V is TRBV20-1; 7 bases map to TRBD1. CDR1 is DFQATT and CDR2 is SNEGSKA in the germline V gene (reference sequence). The trim removed 6 bases at V and 1 base at J, leaving 8 bases unmatched. The CDR3 sequence is 15 residues long. DNA of the CDR3: TGCAGTGCCCCCTCCGGGACAGTGAACACCGGGGAGCTGTTTTTT. Translated, it gives CSAPSGTVNTGELFF.

This chain joins TRBV5-1 and TRBJ2-3; 9 bases are shared with TRBD1. The germline V gene encodes CDR1 SGHRS and CDR2 YFSETQ. The CDR3 consists of 16 residues. After removal of 2 bases from V and 6 bases from J, the junction contained 10 bases not matched to a gene. The CDR3 region has the DNA TGCGCCAGCAGCTTACTACAGGGGGCAGAAGCGGATACGCAGTATTTT. Residues: CASSLLQGAEADTQYF.

This clonotype was observed a few times. The genes are TRBV12-3 or TRBV12-4 and TRBJ2-7, with 12 nucleotides matching TRBD2. With 1 base clipped from V and 6 bases from J, the junction kept 4 bases outside the gene matches. This CDR3 comprises 15 residues. This CDR3 is CASSLVGGLAGEQYF. The CDR3 DNA is TGTGCCAGCAGTTTAGTCGGGGGACTAGCGGGCGAGCAGTACTTC.

The rearrangement uses TRBV29-1 and TRBJ1-1; D gene unclear. CDR1 is SQVTM, CDR2 ANQGSEA, per germline. V was clipped by 4 bases and J by 8 bases, with 14 bases between them. The CDR3 has 12 amino acids. CDR3 amino acids: CSVGSGRDEAFF. The DNA for the CDR3 is TGCAGCGTTGGATCCGGACGAGACGAAGCTTTCTTT.

The table lists this clonotype with a few counts. This rearrangement joins TRBV7-9 to TRBJ2-3; 8 positions match TRBD2. The germline gives CDR1 SEHNR, CDR2 FQNEAQ (reference sequence). The CDR3 loop spans 15 amino acids. Trimming cost V 5 bases and J 8 bases; bases outside gene matches: 12. The CDR3 reads CASSGPGLGAATQYF. Written as DNA, the CDR3 is TGTGCCAGCAGCGGACCGGGACTAGGGGCAGCTACGCAGTATTTT. Looking up the rest from reference TRBV7-9 and TRBJ2-3 gives the full variable domain: DTGVSQNPRHKITKRGQNVTFRCDPISEHNRLYWYRQTLGQGPEFLTYFQNEAQLEKSRLLSDRFSAERPKGSFSTLEIQRTEQGDSAMYLCASSGPGLGAATQYFGPGTRLTVL.

This clonotype was seen only a few times. The chain uses TRBV29-1 and TRBJ1-2, with D possibly matching TRBD1 (6 bases). Trimming removed 5 bases from V and 4 bases from J, with 20 bases in between. Germline CDR1 and CDR2: SQVTM and ANQGSEA. The CDR3 totals 15 residues. The CDR3 DNA is TGCAGCGTTTCGGGACACCGGCCCTTTAGCTATGGCTACACCTTC. Residues: CSVSGHRPFSYGYTF. Complete variable domain (other parts from reference TRBV29-1 and TRBJ1-2): SAVISQKPSRDICQRGTSLTIQCQVDSQVTMMFWYRQQPGQSLTLIATANQGSEATYESGFVIDKFPISRPNLTFSTLTVSNMSPEDSSIYLCSVSGHRPFSYGYTFGSGTRLTVV.

This clonotype has only a few counts. The rearrangement links TRBV3-1 to TRBJ2-4; D might be TRBD1 (6 bases). The CDR3 has 12 amino acids. Germline CDR1 and CDR2: LGHDT and YNNKEL (reference sequence). V was clipped by 3 bases and J by 15 bases, with 15 bases between them. The CDR3 sequence: CASSQSGTSAYF. DNA for the CDR3: TGTGCCAGCAGCCAGTCCGGGACATCCGCGTACTTC.

This clonotype appeared a few times. The chain links TRBV28 to TRBJ2-5, with TRBD1 matching over 7 bases. The ends lost 7 bases at V and 5 bases at J; junction bases unmatched: 7. Germline V lookup: CDR1 MDHEN, CDR2 SYDVKM. The CDR3 length is 13 residues. This CDR3 is CASTPGQLETQYF. The CDR3 DNA reads as TGTGCCAGCACCCCGGGACAGCTCGAGACCCAGTACTTC.

This clonotype has only a few counts. The chain is built from TRBV10-1 and TRBJ2-2, with TRBD1 matching 7 bases. The germline gives CDR1 WNHNN, CDR2 SYGVQD (reference sequence). J lost 6 bases, V lost 11 bases, and 6 bases had no gene match. The CDR3 contains 12 residues. The CDR3 nucleotides are TGCGCCTCAAAGGGGACAGCCGGGGAGCTGTTTTTT. It yields the protein CASKGTAGELFF.

As for this clonotype: One end of the junction fails to match germline, which may point to a read error. This chain links TRBV10-3 with TRBJ1-3; D is uncertain. The CDR3 consists of 13 residues. Germline-derived CDR1 and CDR2 are ENHRY and SYGVKD. The CDR3 reads CAISEVPGSTMYF. The DNA for the CDR3 is TGTGCCATCAGTGAGGTTCCTGGAAGCACCATGTATTTT.

V is TRBV6-5 and J is TRBJ2-5; D is unresolved. The CDR3 contains 13 residues. Germline V CDR1 and CDR2: MNHEY, SVGAGI. V was trimmed by 0 bases and J by 5 bases, leaving 7 bases between them. Here the CDR3 reads CASSYSVRETQYF. The CDR3 bases are TGTGCCAGCAGTTACTCAGTCAGGGAGACCCAGTACTTC.

The rearrangement uses TRBV7-2 and TRBJ2-5, with D possibly called TRBD1 or TRBD2 (5 bases each). V was shortened by 5 bases and J by 5 bases, with 15 bases between the two germline ends. The length of the CDR3 is 14 residues. Looked up from germline, CDR1 is SGHTA and CDR2 is FQGNSA. The DNA for the CDR3 is TGTGCCAGCAGCCCCCGTTGGGGGTTGGAGACCCAGTACTTC. The encoded protein is CASSPRWGLETQYF.

The chain has TRBV6-5 and TRBJ1-4; D unresolved. The CDR3 sequence is 15 residues long. Germline CDR1 MNHEY, CDR2 SVGAGI. Trimming cost V 2 bases and J 0 bases, with 7 bases left between them. As DNA, the CDR3 is TGTGCCAGCAGTTACCAAGTTGCAACTAATGAAAAACTGTTTTTT. Its protein is CASSYQVATNEKLFF.

V and J are TRBV5-1 and TRBJ2-4; 9 bases map to TRBD1. CDR1 and CDR2 (germline): SGHRS, YFSETQ. There are 18 residues in the CDR3. Unmatched junction bases numbered 11, after V lost 4 bases and J lost 0 bases. The CDR3 here is CASSPPGQGTLAKNIQYF. The CDR3 DNA follows: TGCGCCAGCAGCCCACCGGGACAGGGAACTCTAGCCAAAAACATTCAGTACTTC. Filled out from reference TRBV5-1 and TRBJ2-4, the complete variable domain reads KAGVTQTPRYLIKTRGQQVTLSCSPISGHRSVSWYQQTPGQGLQFLFEYFSETQRNKGNFPGRFSGRQFSNSRSEMNVSTLELGDSALYLCASSPPGQGTLAKNIQYFGAGTRLSVL.

The rearrangement uses TRBV3-1 and TRBJ2-1, with TRBD2 identical over 7 bases. The CDR3 covers 16 residues. V lost 2 bases to trimming and J lost 5 bases; unmatched junction nucleotides: 9. From germline, CDR1 is LGHDT and CDR2 YNNKEL (reference sequence). The CDR3 sequence: CASSQIGLVNNNEQFF. The CDR3 bases are TGTGCCAGCAGCCAAATAGGACTAGTTAACAACAATGAGCAGTTCTTC.

This sequence joins TRBV4-1 and TRBJ1-4, with D perhaps matching TRBD1 (6 bases). Germline V gene data show CDR1 as MGHRA and CDR2 as YSYEKL. The CDR3 is 13 residues long. The ends were cut back, 7 bases at V and 0 bases at J, with 6 bases in the middle. The CDR3 region has the DNA TGCGCCAGCAACAGGGCAACTAATGAAAAACTGTTTTTT. Encoded protein: CASNRATNEKLFF.

DNA for the CDR3: TGTGCCAGCAGCCAAGAGATGGGTTCAGGCTACGAGCAGTACTTC. It codes for CASSQEMGSGYEQYF. The chain carries TRBV14 and TRBJ2-7; D is undetermined. CDR3 length: 15 amino acids. Deletions cut 0 bases from V and 3 bases from J, with 12 bases between. Germline loops: CDR1 SGHDN, CDR2 FVKESK.